Shown below are 27 T cell receptor beta chains from a single sample sequenced in a study of PD-1 blockade in classical Hodgkin lymphoma. After autologous stem cell transplantation all patients relapsed, and prior brentuximab vedotin exposure differed between cohorts. The table came from immunoSEQ multiplex PCR; TCRdb's copy has only in-frame clones and leaves some out. The sample includes over 60,000 clones, over 70% of them seen just once. The material was peripheral blood mononuclear cells (PBMCs), obtained before the second cycle of nivolumab. The receptors shown here come from a human donor with classical Hodgkin lymphoma.

The chain combines TRBV19 with TRBJ2-5; D is uncertain. Trimming removed 3 bases from V and 1 base from J, with 6 bases in between. The CDR3 consists of 13 residues. CDR1 and CDR2 from the germline V gene are LNHDA and SQIVND (reference sequence). The CDR3 reads CASSIVSQETQYF. The CDR3 DNA follows: TGTGCCAGTAGTATTGTCAGCCAAGAGACCCAGTACTTC. The full variable domain, completed using reference TRBV19 and TRBJ2-5, is DGGITQSPKYLFRKEGQNVTLSCEQNLNHDAMYWYRQDPGQGLRLIYYSQIVNDFQKGDIAEGYSVSREKKESFPLTVTSAQKNPTAFYLCASSIVSQETQYFGPGTRLLVL.

This clone has more than one count but fewer than ten. The chain carries TRBV6-1 and TRBJ2-3, with TRBD2 identical over 10 bases. Germline-derived CDR1 and CDR2 are MNHNS and SASEGT. The CDR3 is 14 residues long. V shed 5 bases, J shed 5 bases, and the junction held 4 bases outside the gene matches. CDR3 amino acids: CASSLAGGVDTQYF. The CDR3 nucleotides read TGTGCCAGCAGTTTAGCGGGAGGAGTAGATACGCAGTATTTT.

This chain joins TRBV7-2 and TRBJ2-5; D is unresolved. The assigned J gene may be wrong: the sequence end matches TRBJ2-7 better. CDR3 length: 13 amino acids. Germline V gives CDR1 SGHTA, CDR2 FQGNSA. The CDR3 nucleotides are TGTGCCAGCAGCTTACTATCACCCTACGAGCAGTACTTC. This gives the protein CASSLLSPYEQYF.

The rearrangement uses TRBV25-1 and TRBJ2-3; 7 bases agree with TRBD1. The CDR3 contains 15 residues. In germline, CDR1 is MGHDK, CDR2 SYGVNS. Trimming took 2 bases from V and 6 from J; bases not matched to a gene: 8. The CDR3 region has the DNA TGTGCCAGCAGTGAAAGAGGGGGACAGCCCGATACGCAGTATTTT. Protein: CASSERGGQPDTQYF.

The chain has TRBV6-5 and TRBJ2-7; D is tentatively TRBD1 or TRBD2 (6 bases each). The CDR3 runs to 16 residues. V lost 2 bases, J lost 0 bases, and 14 bases lay in between. CDR1 is MNHEY, CDR2 SVGAGI, per germline. The CDR3 nucleotides are TGTGCCAGCAGTTACCTAAGGGGGGACGGCTCCTACGAGCAGTACTTC. This sequence encodes CASSYLRGDGSYEQYF.

V gene TRBV19 combines with J gene TRBJ2-5, with 10 bases fitting TRBD2. The CDR3 is 15 residues long. V gave up 9 bases and J gave up 6 bases; unmatched junction bases: 13. The germline CDR1 and CDR2 sequences are LNHDA and SQIVND (reference sequence). The CDR3 DNA sequence: TGTGCCAGCCAAACTAGCGGGATTTCTCAGAAGACCCAGTACTTC. Translating gives CASQTSGISQKTQYF.

This clone was counted once. A read error is possible here, since a much larger clone lies one base away. This sample includes further DNA sequences coding for the same CDR3. The rearrangement links TRBV5-1 to TRBJ1-4, with no clear D. The V gene's germline CDR1 is SGHRS and CDR2 YFSETQ. The CDR3 is 14 amino acids. V was cut by 0 bases and J by 0 bases, with 3 bases left in between. The CDR3, as DNA: TGCGCCAGCAGCTTGGGTACAACTAATGAAAAACTGTTTTTT. Translating gives CASSLGTTNEKLFF.

The chain has TRBV5-1 and TRBJ1-6; no clear D gene. The germline CDR1 and CDR2 sequences are SGHRS and YFSETQ. V lost 5 bases and J lost 7, with 10 bases in between. This CDR3 contains 13 residues. The CDR3 reads CASSELENSPLHF. CDR3 bases: TGCGCCAGCAGTGAATTGGAGAATTCACCCCTCCACTTT.

This clone has more than one count but fewer than ten. This chain joins TRBV19 and TRBJ2-7; D possibly uses TRBD1 or TRBD2 (5 bases each). From germline, CDR1 is LNHDA and CDR2 SQIVND (reference sequence). Trimming left V 9 bases short and J 3 bases short, with 21 bases between. The CDR3 length is 15 residues. CDR3 amino acids: CASRPNRGEDYEQYF. CDR3 DNA: TGTGCCAGCCGTCCAAACCGGGGCGAGGACTACGAGCAGTACTTC.

V gene TRBV7-3 combines with J gene TRBJ2-3; 12 positions agree with TRBD2. The V gene end was trimmed by 6 bases and the J gene end by 3 bases; junction bases not matched to a gene: 4. CDR3 length: 15 amino acids. Germline CDR1 and CDR2: SGHTA and FQGTGA. CDR3 sequence: CASSLLAGGTDTQYF. CDR3 bases: TGTGCCAGCAGTTTGCTAGCGGGAGGGACAGATACGCAGTATTTT.

The count of this clone is one. The rearrangement joins TRBV19 to TRBJ2-5, with D possibly TRBD2 on 6 matching bases. The germline V and J ends were trimmed by 8 bases and 2 bases, with 18 bases remaining between them. Germline CDR1 LNHDA, CDR2 SQIVND (reference sequence). CDR3 length equals 15 residues. The CDR3 is CASQKSAGLQETQYF. The CDR3, as DNA: TGTGCCAGTCAAAAATCGGCAGGACTACAAGAGACCCAGTACTTC. Supplemented by reference TRBV19 and TRBJ2-5, the full variable domain reads DGGITQSPKYLFRKEGQNVTLSCEQNLNHDAMYWYRQDPGQGLRLIYYSQIVNDFQKGDIAEGYSVSREKKESFPLTVTSAQKNPTAFYLCASQKSAGLQETQYFGPGTRLLVL.

This clone was recorded once. The chain uses TRBV5-1 and TRBJ2-1; TRBD1 might be the D (6 bases). From germline, CDR1 is SGHRS and CDR2 YFSETQ. The CDR3 has 15 amino acids. With 2 bases removed from V and 2 bases from J, the gap between germline ends came to 11 bases. The CDR3 nucleotides are TGCGCCAGCAGCTTCGAGGGGGACGCCTACAATGAGCAGTTCTTC. Translated, it gives CASSFEGDAYNEQFF. The entire variable domain, with the rest obtained from reference TRBV5-1 and TRBJ2-1, is as follows: KAGVTQTPRYLIKTRGQQVTLSCSPISGHRSVSWYQQTPGQGLQFLFEYFSETQRNKGNFPGRFSGRQFSNSRSEMNVSTLELGDSALYLCASSFEGDAYNEQFFGPGTRLTVL.

V gene TRBV11-3 combines with J gene TRBJ2-7; D gene ambiguous. V lost 5 bases and J lost 6, with 26 bases in between. The germline gives CDR1 SGHNT, CDR2 YENEEA. This CDR3 is built from 17 residues. The CDR3 region is CASSPDSERLEASEQYF. CDR3 DNA: TGTGCCAGCAGCCCCGACTCCGAGAGGCTAGAAGCCTCCGAGCAGTACTTC.

The chain employs TRBV9 and TRBJ2-2, with D perhaps TRBD1 (5 bases). Germline values: CDR1 SGDLS, CDR2 YYNGEE. Trimming pared 4 bases from V and 0 bases from J, leaving 10 bases between. The CDR3 has 15 amino acids. In DNA, the CDR3 is TGTGCCAGCAGCTCGACAGACGCGAACACCGGGGAGCTGTTTTTT. Translated: CASSSTDANTGELFF.

The chain couples TRBV30 to TRBJ1-1; 8 bases are a match to TRBD1. From germline, CDR1 is GTSNPN and CDR2 SVGIG (reference sequence). Germline trimming cut 2 bases from V and 4 bases from J; bases unmatched to any gene: 9. The CDR3 length is 15 residues. The CDR3 sequence: CAWSRLDRDGTEAFF. CDR3 DNA sequence: TGTGCCTGGAGTCGACTGGACAGGGATGGCACTGAAGCTTTCTTT.

The J gene is TRBJ1-5, the V gene TRBV7-2; 9 bases are a match to TRBD1. Germline CDR1 is SGHTA and CDR2 is FQGNSA. The V and J ends lost 5 bases and 6 bases, in that order; junction bases with no gene match: 8. CDR3 length: 15 amino acids. The DNA of the CDR3 is TGTGCCAGCAGCGTCTACAGGGGGCTGGCTCAGCCCCAGCATTTT. Its protein product is CASSVYRGLAQPQHF.

This clone was detected only once. This chain connects TRBV30 to TRBJ2-6; no clear D. The CDR3 is 19 residues long. With 0 bases removed from V and 0 bases from J, the gap between germline ends came to 18 bases. Germline V gene sequence: CDR1 GTSNPN, CDR2 SVGIG (reference sequence). CDR3 sequence (DNA): TGTGCCTGGAGTGTACGAATGTGGGCACGCAGCTCTGGGGCCAACGTCCTGACTTTC. It translates to CAWSVRMWARSSGANVLTF.

This sequence joins TRBV4-1 and TRBJ1-5; D unclear. V was clipped by 0 bases and J by 8 bases, with 8 bases between them. Looked up from germline, CDR1 is MGHRA and CDR2 is YSYEKL. This CDR3 comprises 13 residues. Written as DNA, the CDR3 is TGCGCCAGCAGCCAAGATTGGAGCGAGCCCCAGCATTTT. Protein sequence: CASSQDWSEPQHF.

The chain links TRBV29-1 to TRBJ1-2; weak D call: TRBD1 (5 bases). The germline V gene has CDR1 SQVTM and CDR2 ANQGSEA. The CDR3 extends over 16 amino acids. The germline V and J ends were trimmed by 3 bases and 2 bases, with 19 bases remaining between them. The CDR3 is CSVEGWGEMGNYGYTF. CDR3 coding DNA: TGCAGCGTTGAGGGATGGGGGGAGATGGGCAACTATGGCTACACCTTC.

The chain employs TRBV9 and TRBJ1-2; D not certain. This CDR3 contains 13 residues. Germline V gives CDR1 SGDLS, CDR2 YYNGEE. V lost 0 bases to trimming and J lost 8 bases, with 11 bases between them. CDR3 nucleotides: TGTGCCAGCAGCGTAGGCAGCCACTGGGGCTACACCTTC. Protein sequence: CASSVGSHWGYTF.

This clone was recorded a few times. The rearrangement links TRBV21-1 to TRBJ2-7; TRBD1, as called in the table, went unchecked against the DNA. TRBV21-1 constitutes a pseudogene. CDR3 length: 12 amino acids. Here the CDR3 DNA reads TGTGCCACCGACAGGGGTGGCTACGAGCAGTACTTC. Residues: CATDRGGYEQYF.

The V gene is TRBV5-6, the J gene TRBJ2-4, with D unclear. This CDR3 comprises 15 residues. Trimming removed 3 bases from V and 0 bases from J, with 10 bases in between. Germline V gene lookup returns CDR1 SGHDT and CDR2 YYEEEE. The CDR3 nucleotides read TGTGCCAGCAGCTCAGACTTATTAGCCAAAAACATTCAGTACTTC. Translation gives CASSSDLLAKNIQYF. Combining the CDR3 with reference TRBV5-6 and TRBJ2-4 gives the whole variable domain DAGVTQSPTHLIKTRGQQVTLRCSPKSGHDTVSWYQQALGQGPQFIFQYYEEEERQRGNFPDRFSGHQFPNYSSELNVNALLLGDSALYLCASSSDLLAKNIQYFGAGTRLSVL.

The gene calls are TRBV6-5 and TRBJ2-5, with TRBD2 as a possible D gene (6 bases). V was pared by 6 bases and J by 13 bases, with 15 bases between. The germline CDR1 and CDR2 sequences are MNHEY and SVGAGI. CDR3 size: 11 residues. CDR3 loop: CASRYGGAVYF. The CDR3 DNA follows: TGTGCCAGCAGATACGGAGGGGCGGTGTACTTC.

The CDR3 spells CASSYWDRGYQETQYF. The CDR3, as DNA: TGTGCCAGCAGTTATTGGGACAGGGGCTACCAAGAGACCCAGTACTTC. The genes are TRBV6-5 and TRBJ2-5; 10 bases are shared with TRBD1. The CDR3 spans 16 residues. V was clipped by 3 bases and J by 0 bases; unmatched bases: 4. The V gene's germline CDR1 is MNHEY and CDR2 SVGAGI.

The rearrangement uses TRBV7-3 and TRBJ2-1; TRBD2 matches 8 bases. Germline V gene sequence: CDR1 SGHTA, CDR2 FQGTGA. The V gene end was trimmed by 5 bases and the J gene end by 7 bases; junction bases not matched to a gene: 13. The CDR3 loop spans 16 amino acids. The CDR3 sequence is CASSPTSGTRGNEQFF. For the CDR3, the DNA is TGTGCCAGCAGCCCGACCTCCGGGACTAGAGGGAATGAGCAGTTCTTC.

This rearrangement joins TRBV27 to TRBJ2-5; 10 bases agree with TRBD1. This CDR3 spans 16 amino acids. V was clipped by 3 bases and J by 4 bases; unmatched bases: 8. The germline V gene has CDR1 MNHEY and CDR2 SMNVEV (reference sequence). The CDR3 spells CASSLIPGQGRETQYF. The CDR3 DNA reads TGTGCCAGCAGTTTGATTCCGGGACAGGGGCGAGAGACCCAGTACTTC.

This clone was recorded only once. The V call is TRBV6-6, the J call TRBJ2-7, with 8 nucleotides matching TRBD1. This CDR3 has 15 residues. With 5 bases clipped from V and 2 bases from J, the junction kept 8 bases outside the gene matches. From germline, CDR1 is MNHNY and CDR2 SVGAGI (reference sequence). The CDR3 loop reads CASSRDRPIPYEQYF. In DNA form, the CDR3 reads TGTGCCAGCAGTCGGGACAGGCCCATTCCCTACGAGCAGTACTTC.